The 9 T cell receptor beta chains presented below share a single source sample, sequenced in a study of beta chain features in type 1 diabetes. Expressed TCRB transcripts were sequenced, since all the RNA that had been isolated was reverse transcribed. Clones were sequenced by immunoSEQ multiplex PCR, and TCRdb holds only the in-frame ones, with some missing. Among around 430,000 clones listed, 25% to 35% were seen once. Sequenced input: naive CD4+ T cells from blood. Every receptor here comes from a man between 18 and 29 years old in good health.

This chain connects TRBV18 to TRBJ2-7; D assignment may be TRBD1 or TRBD2 (5 bases each). Germline V gene lookup returns CDR1 KGHSH and CDR2 LQKENI. This CDR3 is 14 amino acids long. Trimming took off 2 bases at V and 5 bases at J, with 13 bases between the two ends. CDR3 nucleotides: TGTGCCAGCTCACCATCAGGGACCAGACACGAGCAGTACTTC. This sequence encodes CASSPSGTRHEQYF.

This clone was seen a few times. The chain joins TRBV5-4 to TRBJ2-1; 9 nucleotides match TRBD2. With V trimmed by 2 bases and J by 3 bases, 3 bases remained unmatched. CDR1 and CDR2 from the germline V gene are SGHNT and YYREEE (reference sequence). This CDR3 region has 15 residues. The CDR3 is CASSFGTSLYNEQFF. CDR3 DNA: TGTGCCAGCAGCTTTGGGACTAGCCTCTACAATGAGCAGTTCTTC.

J is TRBJ2-7 and V is TRBV7-2; 10 nucleotides match TRBD2. The CDR3 runs to 15 residues. Germline V lookup: CDR1 SGHTA, CDR2 FQGNSA. Losses at the gene ends were 4 bases for V and 6 bases for J; bases not matched to a gene: 9. CDR3 amino acids: CASSSLAGPASEQYF. The DNA for the CDR3 is TGTGCCAGCAGCTCACTAGCGGGACCGGCTTCCGAGCAGTACTTC.

The V call is TRBV6-1, the J call TRBJ2-4; D is possibly TRBD2 (5 bases). Germline CDR1 and CDR2: MNHNS and SASEGT. The CDR3 is 15 residues long. Trimming shortened V by 6 bases and J by 8 bases, and 20 bases separated the two germline ends. Here the CDR3 DNA reads TGTGCCAGCAGAGCCCCGGGGTACTTGAAGGACATTCAGTACTTC. The encoded protein is CASRAPGYLKDIQYF.

The gene calls are TRBV9 and TRBJ1-1; no definite D call. Per germline, CDR1 SGDLS and CDR2 YYNGEE. The CDR3 sequence is 14 residues long. V was shortened by 0 bases and J by 2 bases, with 8 bases between the two germline ends. The CDR3 is CASSVAAENTEAFF. CDR3 nucleotides: TGTGCCAGCAGCGTAGCGGCAGAAAACACTGAAGCTTTCTTT.

The chain recombines TRBV10-3 with TRBJ1-2, with D unclear. The V end was cut by 0 bases, the J end by 4 bases, with 12 bases between. This CDR3 comprises 15 residues. Germline V CDR1 and CDR2: ENHRY, SYGVKD. The CDR3 DNA follows: TGTGCCATCAGTGAGTCGAACGTTCCTGCCTATGGCTACACCTTC. It specifies CAISESNVPAYGYTF.

The chain recombines TRBV5-1 with TRBJ2-3, with unresolved D. The CDR3 consists of 15 residues. Trimming removed 0 bases at V and 0 bases at J, with 8 bases between. CDR1 is SGHRS and CDR2 is YFSETQ in the germline V gene. DNA of the CDR3: TGCGCCAGCAGCTTGGAGTACAGTAGCACAGATACGCAGTATTTT. It yields the protein CASSLEYSSTDTQYF.

CDR3: CAWTPGLGHEQYF. CDR3 sequence (DNA): TGTGCCTGGACCCCGGGTCTGGGGCACGAGCAGTACTTC. The chain joins TRBV30 to TRBJ2-7; D may be TRBD1 (5 bases). V lost 4 bases and J 5 bases, leaving 15 bases between the germline ends. This CDR3 has 13 amino acids. Germline V gives CDR1 GTSNPN, CDR2 SVGIG (reference sequence).

This clone was picked up a small number of times. The chain combines TRBV29-1 with TRBJ2-1; 8 bases fit TRBD2. From germline, CDR1 is SQVTM and CDR2 ANQGSEA. V lost 7 bases to trimming and J lost 0 bases; unmatched junction nucleotides: 11. CDR3 length equals 16 residues. This chain's CDR3 is CSATRAGEGSYNEQFF. CDR3 bases: TGCAGCGCAACACGAGCGGGAGAGGGCTCCTACAATGAGCAGTTCTTC.